A single sample is the source of the 14 T cell receptor beta chains below, sequenced in a study of T cell repertoires in cytomegalovirus infection. TCRdb independently ran MiXCR on the reads; one entry per CDR3 protein. Among roughly 320,000 distinct CDR3 sequences, 9.5% were seen once, and the ten largest hold about 3.9%. Input material: PBMCs. The receptors were sampled from a human donor in good health (CMV status not recorded). Some clones in this sample may be carry-over from other donors' samples.

This clonotype has more than one count but fewer than ten. V and J are TRBV20-1 and TRBJ2-7; a weak D match, TRBD1 (6 bases). Germline loops: CDR1 DFQATT, CDR2 SNEGSKA (reference sequence). The CDR3 has 14 residues. Trimming pared 5 bases from V and 2 bases from J, leaving 16 bases between. The DNA of the CDR3 is TGCAGTGCTGGTTTTCAGGGGTCGACCTACGAGCAGTACTTC. It is translated as CSAGFQGSTYEQYF.

Only a few counts were recorded for this clonotype. The rearrangement joins TRBV25-1 to TRBJ1-1; tentatively, D is TRBD1 (5 bases). This CDR3 has 15 amino acids. Deletions cut 6 bases from V and 3 bases from J, with 17 bases between. The germline gives CDR1 MGHDK, CDR2 SYGVNS. The CDR3 spells CASRGTGGRYTEAFF. The CDR3 region has the DNA TGTGCCAGCAGGGGGACGGGGGGTAGGTACACTGAAGCTTTCTTT.

This clonotype was counted a few times. The chain recombines TRBV12-3 or TRBV12-4 with TRBJ2-7, with 11 bases matching TRBD2. This CDR3 has 18 amino acids. Trimming removed 5 bases from V and 0 bases from J; junction bases left unmatched: 12. The CDR3 here is CASSPPGLAGGPSYEQYF. CDR3 DNA: TGTGCCAGCAGTCCCCCCGGGCTAGCGGGAGGCCCCTCCTACGAGCAGTACTTC.

The V gene is TRBV23-1, the J gene TRBJ2-5, with 7 bases identical to TRBD1. TRBV23-1 is assigned to the ORF class and has an uncertain function. The CDR3 is made up of 18 amino acids. V shed 3 bases, J shed 1 base, and the junction held 14 bases outside the gene matches. CDR3 amino acids: CASSQRYRRGTVQETQYF. CDR3 sequence (DNA): TGCGCCAGCAGTCAGCGCTATCGTCGAGGGACAGTCCAAGAGACCCAGTACTTC.

The chain combines TRBV20-1 with TRBJ2-1; 8 bases are a match to TRBD2. Unmatched junction bases numbered 21, after V lost 2 bases and J lost 6 bases. CDR3 length: 19 amino acids. Germline V gene lookup returns CDR1 DFQATT and CDR2 SNEGSKA (reference sequence). The CDR3 coding sequence is TGCAGTGCTAGACGTAGACCCCCCTCGGGACTAGAGAGGGGCAATGAGCAGTTCTTC. Residues: CSARRRPPSGLERGNEQFF.

This clonotype was seen ten or more times. V usage is TRBV28 and J usage is TRBJ2-2, with D tentatively TRBD2 (6 bases). Per germline, CDR1 MDHEN and CDR2 SYDVKM. The CDR3 sequence is 15 residues long. The ends were cut back, 2 bases at V and 6 bases at J, with 13 bases in the middle. The CDR3 loop reads CASSLVGRAAGELFF. The CDR3 nucleotides read TGTGCCAGCAGTTTAGTCGGGAGAGCCGCCGGGGAGCTGTTTTTT.

This clonotype occurred a few times. This sequence joins TRBV28 and TRBJ1-1; 8 bases agree with TRBD1. The CDR3 is 16 residues long. The V segment lost 7 bases and the J segment 1 base; nucleotides outside the gene matches: 11. Germline V gene lookup returns CDR1 MDHEN and CDR2 SYDVKM. In nucleotides, the CDR3 is TGTGCCAGCATTCCGACCCCCGGGACAGGGAACACTGAAGCTTTCTTT. Translating gives CASIPTPGTGNTEAFF.

V and J are TRBV6-5 and TRBJ2-7; perhaps TRBD2 as D (6 bases). V was shortened by 0 bases and J by 2 bases, with 11 bases between the two germline ends. There are 15 residues in the CDR3. CDR1 is MNHEY and CDR2 is SVGAGI in the germline V gene. CDR3 bases: TGTGCCAGCAGTTACTCGGGACTCCTTACCTACGAGCAGTACTTC. Protein sequence: CASSYSGLLTYEQYF.

This clonotype has a handful of counts. The J gene is TRBJ2-2, the V gene TRBV7-3; D might be TRBD1 or TRBD2, each matching 6 bases. With 8 bases removed from V and 4 bases from J, the gap between germline ends came to 14 bases. This CDR3 has 14 residues. The germline V gene has CDR1 SGHTA and CDR2 FQGTGA. The CDR3 here is CASAGGPGTGELFF. The CDR3 coding sequence is TGTGCCAGCGCCGGGGGCCCTGGCACCGGGGAGCTGTTTTTT.

The chain has TRBV6-2 or TRBV6-3 and TRBJ2-1, with D unclear. Per the germline V gene, CDR1 is MNHEY and CDR2 is SVGEGT. The CDR3 consists of 15 residues. V shed 3 bases and J shed 0 bases, with 9 bases lying between them. The CDR3 region has the DNA TGTGCCAGCAGTTATACCAAAGGCTCCTACAATGAGCAGTTCTTC. Its translation is CASSYTKGSYNEQFF.

This clonotype was seen ten or more times. The chain couples TRBV7-9 to TRBJ2-3, with D unclear. Trimming left V 5 bases short and J 3 bases short, with 12 bases between. The germline V gene has CDR1 SEHNR and CDR2 FQNEAQ (reference sequence). CDR3 length: 14 residues. The CDR3 loop reads CASSPDLITDTQYF. In nucleotides, the CDR3 is TGTGCCAGCAGCCCAGACCTTATTACAGATACGCAGTATTTT.

This clonotype appeared many times. The rearrangement uses TRBV7-2 and TRBJ1-5, with D possibly matching TRBD1 (6 bases). Germline lookup yields CDR1 SGHTA and CDR2 FQGNSA. With 1 base removed from V and 3 bases from J, the gap between germline ends came to 13 bases. The CDR3 totals 16 residues. This CDR3 is CASSLVGGRNNQPQHF. CDR3 in DNA: TGTGCCAGCAGCTTAGTGGGGGGGCGTAACAATCAGCCCCAGCATTTT.

This clonotype was seen repeatedly, ten times or more. Germline and junction disagree at one end, which may indicate a read error. The CDR3 sequence is CASNLETGPYNEQFF. Here the CDR3 DNA reads TGTGCCAGCAACTTAGAGACAGGGCCCTACAATGAGCAGTTCTTC. V and J are TRBV7-2 and TRBJ2-1, with 7 bases lining up with TRBD1. Germline loops: CDR1 SGHTA, CDR2 FQGNSA. The CDR3 is 15 residues long.

This clonotype has at least ten counts. The chain uses TRBV28 and TRBJ2-2, with D uncertain. The germline V gene has CDR1 MDHEN and CDR2 SYDVKM. CDR3 size: 13 residues. V shed 6 bases and J shed 4 bases, with 9 bases lying between them. CDR3 region: CASSLTGTGELFF. CDR3 bases: TGTGCCAGCAGCTTGACCGGCACCGGGGAGCTGTTTTTT.